This TCR beta chain originates from a study of lymphopenia after photon versus proton radiotherapy. Data came from immunoSEQ multiplex PCR; TCRdb stores just in-frame clones and leaves some out. Found here are around 26,000 clones, over 85% of them singletons; the top ten hold around 0.81%. The CDR3 consists of 16 residues. The chain carries TRBV21-1 and TRBJ1-6. TRBV21-1 is described as a pseudogene. The sequence came from a woman in her 50s with cholangiocarcinoma. The source material was peripheral blood, sampled from a patient treated with photon-based radiotherapy. The CDR3 spells CASSNLLGSYNSPLHF. CDR3 DNA sequence: TGTGCCAGCAGCAATCTCCTCGGCTCCTATAATTCACCCCTCCACTTT.